This T cell receptor beta chain stems from a study of low-dose radiotherapy and immunotherapy resistance in tumors. Turning to the study itself: Cohort 1 got 0.5 Gy per fraction every 2 weeks, 6.5 Gy in total.

The sample holds many counts of this clonotype. The CDR3 runs 12 residues. Germline assignment: CDR1 SGHAT and CDR2 FQNNGV. The germline V and J ends were trimmed by 11 bases and 1 base, with 11 bases remaining between them. cDNA synthesis used a TRAV/TRBV-specific primer set for both chains. TCR amplification ran 20 PCR cycles using constant-region and V-primer adapter primers. TCRdb reanalysed the reads using MiXCR and keeps one entry per CDR3 protein. The data show 65,000 to 100,000 distinct CDR3 sequences, 15% to 20% seen once. The time point denotes: before trial treatment. Eligibility required advanced solid tumors lacking tumor-infiltrating lymphocytes.

The sequence was collected from a male donor with prostate cancer. This chain joins TRBV11-2 and TRBJ1-1, with D hard to call. The sequences come from PBMCs, collected before treatment. The CDR3 reads CAENPKNTEAFF. The CDR3 region has the DNA TGTGCCGAAAACCCAAAGAACACTGAAGCTTTCTTT.